Sequencing of this TCR beta chain was carried out in a study of cytomegalovirus exposure and HLA in healthy donors (dated by TCRdb to the late 2010s). In terms of the full investigation: An earlier analysis of 550 to 700 of the donors reported 250 to 300 Gb of sequence data and 100 million to 130 million unique TCR beta sequences from some 180 million T cells. Roughly 300 gigabases of sequencing data and 70 million to 100 million unique TCR sequences were included in an early release covering several hundred HLA-typed donors. Of the 300 to 400 genotyped donors, approximately 83% fell in the genetic ancestry cluster associated with self-reported Caucasian donors. The study was designed to test whether signatures of past pathogen exposure could be identified by cataloging public T cell receptors. The T cell repertoires of some 700 subjects were profiled by immunosequencing and related to cytomegalovirus serostatus. A separate validation cohort of about 110 different subjects was used in addition to the approximately 700-subject first cohort. To predict cytomegalovirus infection status, the study combined high-throughput TCR immunosequencing, statistical association of individual TCRs with disease status, and machine learning. A later analysis re-analyzed previously published TCR beta repertoires from 660 or so donors and added high-resolution HLA genotyping to study TCR occurrence patterns. Rather than using new phenotypic data, the later analysis identified candidate immune exposures from TCR beta sequences and from how often those sequences occurred across donors. An earlier analysis of several hundred of the donors used high-throughput TCR beta sequencing to judge whether each TCR beta V gene segment behaved as functional or pseudogenic. Donor age, sex, ethnicity and CMV serostatus were collected together with the repertoire data. In a later genetic analysis, genome-wide SNP genotypes for about 65% of the 666 donors were used, and that subset was treated as a discovery cohort. All discovery cohort repertoires had been generated on a single sequencing platform. HLA typing covered class I and class II loci at four-digit resolution. Typing coverage varied by locus: roughly 629-640 donors for A, B, C, DRB1 and DQB1; more than 500 for DQA1; approximately 570 for DPA1; under 490 for DPB1. Four to six DR-DQ haplotypes were handled as single units for association and clustering, since linkage in the cohort was strong. Among some 400 genotyped donors of the cohort, an average of 235,054 unique TCR beta nucleotide sequences were sequenced per donor, roughly a sixth of them non-productive.

In total, fewer than 750 healthy bone marrow donors made up the cohort. All cohort members were sampled while nominally healthy, although unrecorded immune exposures were likely present. The donor tested CMV seronegative and was one of the 352 seronegative cohort members. A peripheral blood sample was provided by each donor, and peripheral blood mononuclear cells were used for TCR beta sequencing. The Qiagen DNeasy Blood Extraction Kit was used to extract genomic DNA from the blood cell samples. Note on this clone: The specificity of this receptor is unknown. Per-base quality was not reported, and no clone a single base away is much larger than it.

Here is what the overall study found, with its caveats: The study listed around 160 TCR beta chains as associated with cytomegalovirus. When HLA alleles, especially DR and DQ, strongly co-occurred, attributing TCR associations to individual alleles was difficult. While some public TCRs were present in many individuals, most TCR sequences turned up only very rarely across donors. Specific HLA alleles were associated with more than 15,000 TCR beta sequences at a false discovery rate of 0.05 in a later analysis. The presence/absence analyses assumed that sequencing depth was roughly uniform across donors, and that assumption may not be true. Broadly in line with IMGT annotations, most TCR beta V segments showed up in productive rearrangements about 87% or about 30% of the time in an earlier analysis of approximately 640 of the donors. A later genetic analysis associated a missense DCLRE1C variant with V-gene and J-gene trimming of TCR beta chains, and an independent cohort replicated the association. According to a later genetic analysis, donors in an Asian-associated ancestry cluster had fewer N-insertions in productive TCRs than the roughly 700-donor mean. The authors suggested that the approach could potentially be generalized to other disease states and immunological phenotypes. Several of the top co-occurrence clusters appeared to be linked to parvovirus B19, influenza, CMV and Epstein-Barr virus, according to a later analysis. Cytomegalovirus status was reported to be diagnosed by the classifier with high specificity and sensitivity in both the original and validation cohorts. Compared with equally common non-associated chains, HLA-associated TCR beta chains in a later analysis were more clonally expanded and had lower generation probabilities. Linkage disequilibrium might explain the correlated functional status among segregating V segments, but an unknown experimental factor could not be ruled out. According to a later analysis, TCR association rates differed among HLA loci, with DRB1 alleles showing the most associated TCRs and HLA-C alleles showing the fewest. CMV serostatus was the only immune exposure information available for the cohort. Because counts were too low, about 18 rarely observed V segments, including chromosome 9 orphons, were left out of the earlier analysis of several hundred of the donors. In this cohort, only TCR beta chains were sequenced, and detectable features were limited by the absence of alpha or paired-chain data. A cluster of highly shared sequence variants was judged likely to be a technical artifact of the sequencing pipeline. Most CMV-associated TCR beta chains appeared to be HLA-restricted in a later analysis, and the HLA associations seemed to be driven largely by CMV exposure. A further reported finding was that TCR beta sequences accurately predicted the HLA-A and HLA-B alleles for most subjects in the first cohort. Some IMGT-functional V segments, including TRBV6-2 and TRBV6-3, could not be distinguished by the 87-base-pair reads and were therefore excluded. Because HLA typing was missing for some donors at each locus, association tests included only the typed subset. A few of the identified cytomegalovirus-associated TCR beta chains were confirmed in vitro to be specific for cytomegalovirus antigens.

CDR1 KGHSH and CDR2 LQKENI are derived from the germline V gene. CDR3 length: 13 amino acids, cysteine to phenylalanine. This entry keeps only the CDR3 DNA: 39 bases, framed from base 1. V and J are truncated by 7 bases and 4 bases respectively, leaving an intervening sequence of 13 bases. Libraries came from the immunoSEQ multiplex PCR assay. A mixture of 60 forward primers for TCR Vbeta segments and 13 reverse primers for TCR Jbeta segments was used in the multiplex PCR. The CDR3 region of rearranged TCR beta genes was amplified from genomic DNA by a multiplex PCR assay. On the Illumina HiSeq System, the amplified TCR beta libraries were sequenced as 87-base-pair reads. The paper's data handling went like this. Across the 600 to 700 repertoires, a later analysis counted 60 million to 90 million unique TCR beta chains, around 10 million of which were shared by at least two donors. Raw reads were error-corrected and collapsed into unique sequences with a nearest-neighbor algorithm that merged closely related sequences to remove PCR and sequencing errors. To assign V, D and J gene segments, CDR3 sequences were aligned to IMGT reference sequences. Each retained sequence needed at least a six-nucleotide match to both a V gene segment and a J gene segment. Rearrangements were classified as productive when the CDR3 lacked stop codons and remained in frame with V and J, and all other rearrangements were classified as non-productive. Following IMGT convention, CDR3 was defined as the stretch from the second conserved V-encoded cysteine up to the conserved J-encoded phenylalanine. The earlier analysis of some 550 of the donors excluded any sequence lacking an unambiguous match to a single V gene segment. An earlier analysis of 500 to 700 of the donors classified V segments as functional when productive rearrangements were above 56.7% and as segregating when the standard deviation between donors was above 5%. A statistical classification framework was built to diagnose cytomegalovirus status from the catalog of TCR beta chain sequences. V and J gene assignment, in a later analysis, came from comparing TCR nucleotide sequences with IMGT/GENE-DB human TR gene sequences. The TCRdist pipeline was used in a later analysis to assign CDR3 sequences and most-parsimonious VDJ recombination scenarios. In a later analysis, each TCR beta chain was defined by its CDR3 amino acid sequence together with its V-gene family, and reads lacking a unique V-gene family were excluded. As a way to deal with suspected cross-contamination and a sequencing artifact, a later analysis dropped approximately 590 nucleotide sequences that were highly shared and had low generation probability. In a later analysis, a clonal expansion index for each public chain was calculated from normalized within-repertoire ranks of inferred template counts. A later analysis computed generation probabilities with a VDJ recombination model fitted to out-of-frame rearrangements, and checked the results against IGoR. A later analysis scored TCR-TCR, TCR-HLA and TCR-CMV co-occurrence with hypergeometric tests, applying a repertoire-size bias correction to TCR pairs. A later analysis estimated false discovery rates by permuting HLA or CMV assignments 20 times. A later analysis grouped co-occurring TCRs with DBSCAN, adding TCRdist sequence similarity when clustering within HLA-allele-positive subsets. For co-occurrence clustering, repertoires with fewer than 30,000 or more than 120,000 public chains were excluded, along with four to six repertoires with anomalous nucleotide sharing. Drawn from immuneACCESS, this table holds only the in-frame rearrangements with V and J called that TCRdb kept. Clones are partly lost; checked studies trace under half to an unresolved V gene and leave the rest unexplained. D and trimming come from the DNA, and the V and J calls and clone size come from that table. The sample has about 130,000 clones on record, 65% to 85% of them singletons. The ten largest clonotypes hold around 1.2% of the sample.

This chain is built from TRBV18 and TRBJ1-1; a tentative D match to TRBD1 spans 6 bases. Sequencing was carried out using PBMCs. This sequence was found in a man between 45 and 60 years old in good health and CMV-seronegative. The nucleotides read TGTGCCAGCTTGGGGGCTGGAGGCACTGAAGCTTTCTTT. It codes for CASLGAGGTEAFF.